Below, 24 T cell receptor beta chains from the same sample are listed, as sequenced in a study of shared clonotypes between healthy human individuals. TCRdb's copy holds only in-frame clones and misses some; the assay was immunoSEQ multiplex PCR. The sample has about 2.4 million clones, around 90% seen once. The sample taken for sequencing was naive CD4+ T cells sorted from blood. Subset of the sample: CD45RA+ positively selected. These TCRs come from a man in his late teens or twenties in good health.

The chain uses TRBV6-1 and TRBJ1-3; no definite D call. Germline V gene data show CDR1 as MNHNS and CDR2 as SASEGT. The V gene lost 10 bases and the J gene lost 0 bases, with 10 bases spanning the gap. The CDR3 sequence is 13 residues long. The CDR3, as DNA: TGTGCCATGGCACCGAGCTCTGGAAACACCATATATTTT. It specifies CAMAPSSGNTIYF.

This clone has just one count. V and J are TRBV19 and TRBJ2-7; TRBD1 is a possible D gene (6 bases). Germline V gene data show CDR1 as LNHDA and CDR2 as SQIVND (reference sequence). The CDR3 length is 12 residues. V was shortened by 8 bases and J by 6 bases, with 14 bases between the two germline ends. CDR3 sequence: CASETGNGEQYF. Here the CDR3 DNA reads TGTGCCAGTGAAACAGGGAATGGCGAGCAGTACTTC.

This clone showed up just once. V usage is TRBV6-1 and J usage is TRBJ1-1; D ambiguous. Per the germline V gene, CDR1 is MNHNS and CDR2 is SASEGT. Trimming removed 8 bases from V and 0 bases from J, with 16 bases in between. The CDR3 has 15 residues. CDR3 coding DNA: TGTGCCAGCCTCAGGACGTTGGGGATGAACACTGAAGCTTTCTTT. This translates into CASLRTLGMNTEAFF.

V is TRBV6-1 and J is TRBJ2-5; tentatively, D is TRBD1 (5 bases). This CDR3 region has 14 residues. Germline V gene data show CDR1 as MNHNS and CDR2 as SASEGT. V lost 2 bases, J lost 5 bases, and 12 bases lay in between. The CDR3 DNA follows: TGTGCCAGCAGTGAAACGGCAGGGTTGGAGACCCAGTACTTC. This encodes CASSETAGLETQYF.

With regard to this clone: Other DNA sequences in this specimen translate into the identical CDR3. The chain carries TRBV18 and TRBJ2-7; D may match TRBD1 or TRBD2 (5 bases each). Germline V gives CDR1 KGHSH, CDR2 LQKENI. V lost 6 bases to trimming and J lost 1 base, with 13 bases between them. This CDR3 is built from 14 residues. As DNA, the CDR3 is TGTGCCAGCTCCCAGGGAGCCAGTTCCTACGAGCAGTACTTC. This translates into CASSQGASSYEQYF.

The chain is built from TRBV28 and TRBJ1-5; 8 bases fit TRBD1. Germline assignment: CDR1 MDHEN and CDR2 SYDVKM. This CDR3 has 16 residues. Trimming took 7 bases from V and 1 from J; bases not matched to a gene: 9. The CDR3 DNA is TGTGCCAGCATTTCAGGACAGGGACCCAGCAATCAGCCCCAGCATTTT. This codes for CASISGQGPSNQPQHF.

CDR3 nucleotide sequence: TGTGCCAGCAGAAGGGGACAGGCCCGTTATAGCAATGAGCAGTTCTTC. Amino acids: CASRRGQARYSNEQFF. This chain connects TRBV27 to TRBJ2-1, with TRBD1 identical over 8 bases. The CDR3 extends over 16 amino acids. Germline V gives CDR1 MNHEY, CDR2 SMNVEV (reference sequence). After removal of 6 bases from V and 6 bases from J, the junction contained 13 bases not matched to a gene.

This chain joins TRBV28 and TRBJ2-1; 11 bases align to TRBD1. CDR1 and CDR2 (germline): MDHEN, SYDVKM. The CDR3 extends over 16 amino acids. Trimming cost V 5 bases and J 8 bases; bases outside gene matches: 11. This CDR3 is CASSPSPGQGGDEQFF. CDR3 bases: TGTGCCAGCAGTCCCTCCCCGGGACAGGGGGGCGATGAGCAGTTCTTC.

With respect to this clone: In the same sample, other DNA sequences code for this CDR3. The chain combines TRBV6-1 with TRBJ2-7, with no clear D. The CDR3 runs to 12 residues. Germline CDR1 reads MNHNS; CDR2 reads SASEGT. V shed 6 bases and J shed 3 bases, with 9 bases lying between them. The CDR3 spells CASRLTGYEQYF. CDR3 DNA sequence: TGTGCCAGCAGACTCACGGGCTACGAGCAGTACTTC.

The chain links TRBV25-1 to TRBJ2-1, with D possibly matching TRBD1 (6 bases). V was shortened by 3 bases and J by 8 bases, with 14 bases between the two germline ends. CDR3 length: 14 amino acids. The V gene's germline CDR1 is MGHDK and CDR2 SYGVNS. The CDR3 spells CASSEVGARDEQFF. In nucleotides, the CDR3 is TGTGCCAGCAGTGAGGTGGGGGCACGGGATGAGCAGTTCTTC.

The chain combines TRBV27 with TRBJ2-7; 10 bases agree with TRBD1. Unmatched junction bases numbered 8, after V lost 5 bases and J lost 7 bases. The CDR3 extends over 14 amino acids. The germline V gene encodes CDR1 MNHEY and CDR2 SMNVEV (reference sequence). DNA for the CDR3: TGTGCCAGCAGTGGACGGGACAGGGGAGGGGAGCAGTACTTC. This codes for CASSGRDRGGEQYF.

The chain joins TRBV19 to TRBJ2-7; D is unclear. CDR1 is LNHDA and CDR2 is SQIVND in the germline V gene (reference sequence). This CDR3 is 17 amino acids long. V was clipped by 6 bases and J by 2 bases, with 23 bases between them. CDR3 bases: TGTGCCAGTAGCCGAAAGGCCCTCGACGCAGATACCTACGAGCAGTACTTC. Encoded protein: CASSRKALDADTYEQYF.

This chain connects TRBV6-1 to TRBJ1-5; D remains ambiguous. This CDR3 spans 13 amino acids. V was trimmed by 5 bases and J by 3 bases, leaving 8 bases between them. Per germline, CDR1 MNHNS and CDR2 SASEGT. CDR3 sequence (DNA): TGTGCCAGCAGTATAGGCGACAATCAGCCCCAGCATTTT. This sequence encodes CASSIGDNQPQHF.

The chain links TRBV11-2 to TRBJ2-2, with unresolved D. This CDR3 is 12 amino acids long. Per the germline V gene, CDR1 is SGHAT and CDR2 is FQNNGV. V gave up 6 bases and J gave up 6 bases, with 8 bases separating them. CDR3 region: CASRAEAGELFF. The CDR3 region has the DNA TGTGCCAGCAGGGCGGAAGCCGGGGAGCTGTTTTTT.

This rearrangement joins TRBV20-1 to TRBJ2-1, with D unresolved. CDR1 and CDR2 from the germline V gene are DFQATT and SNEGSKA (reference sequence). The CDR3 consists of 10 residues. Trimming removed 4 bases from V and 6 bases from J, with 4 bases in between. CDR3 bases: TGCAGTGCTACCATCAATGAGCAGTTCTTC. Its translation: CSATINEQFF.

J is TRBJ2-7 and V is TRBV7-9, with 12 bases that match TRBD1. CDR1 and CDR2 (germline): SEHNR, FQNEAQ (reference sequence). The CDR3 sequence is 16 residues long. V shed 3 bases, J shed 2 bases, and the junction held 5 bases outside the gene matches. CDR3 sequence reads: CASSLGTGGSPYEQYF. In nucleotides, the CDR3 is TGTGCCAGCAGCTTGGGGACAGGGGGCTCCCCCTACGAGCAGTACTTC.

The V gene is TRBV4-1, the J gene TRBJ2-7, with TRBD1 matching 7 bases. CDR3 length: 14 amino acids. Trimming took 4 bases from V and 5 from J; bases not matched to a gene: 8. Germline lookup yields CDR1 MGHRA and CDR2 YSYEKL. The CDR3 DNA reads TGCGCCAGCAGCCGAGGCCAGGGGGTTGACGAGCAGTACTTC. Translating it yields CASSRGQGVDEQYF.

The genes are TRBV10-3 and TRBJ1-1; D gene ambiguous. The CDR3 loop spans 13 amino acids. CDR1 and CDR2 from the germline V gene are ENHRY and SYGVKD. Between the trimmed V and J ends, which lost 7 bases and 0 bases, there was a span of 9 bases. The CDR3 loop reads CAINTAVNTEAFF. CDR3 nucleotides: TGTGCCATCAATACCGCAGTGAACACTGAAGCTTTCTTT.

The genes are TRBV11-2 and TRBJ1-6; 8 bases line up with TRBD1. The junction had 10 bases not matched to a gene; V was cut back by 3 bases and J by 9 bases. The CDR3 runs to 16 residues. In germline, CDR1 is SGHAT, CDR2 FQNNGV. The CDR3 region has the DNA TGTGCCAGCAGCTTTCGGCCGGGACAGGAGGGTTCACCCCTCCACTTT. Translating it yields CASSFRPGQEGSPLHF. Combining the CDR3 with reference TRBV11-2 and TRBJ1-6 gives the whole variable domain EAGVAQSPRYKIIEKRQSVAFWCNPISGHATLYWYQQILGQGPKLLIQFQNNGVVDDSQLPKDRFSAERLKGVDSTLKIQPAKLEDSAVYLCASSFRPGQEGSPLHFGNGTRLTVT.

This clone appeared a few times. The chain has TRBV2 and TRBJ1-3, with no clear D. The V end was cut by 6 bases, the J end by 0 bases, with 12 bases between. Germline loops: CDR1 SNHLY, CDR2 FYNNEI. This CDR3 has 15 amino acids. The CDR3 here is CASSVNSYSGNTIYF. The CDR3 DNA reads as TGTGCCAGCAGCGTGAATTCATACTCTGGAAACACCATATATTTT. The full variable domain, in which reference TRBV2 and TRBJ1-3 provide the parts outside the CDR3, is EPEVTQTPSHQVTQMGQEVILRCVPISNHLYFYWYRQILGQKVEFLVSFYNNEISEKSEIFDDQFSVERPDGSNFTLKIRSTKLEDSAMYFCASSVNSYSGNTIYFGEGSWLTVV.

The V call is TRBV28, the J call TRBJ2-2; D is undetermined. V shed 10 bases and J shed 0 bases, with 18 bases lying between them. Germline-derived CDR1 and CDR2 are MDHEN and SYDVKM. The CDR3 is 16 amino acids. This CDR3 is CATDPDTSPNTGELFF. The CDR3 DNA is TGTGCCACCGACCCCGACACCTCCCCGAACACCGGGGAGCTGTTTTTT.

A word on this clone: Other DNA sequences within the sample encode an identical CDR3. This rearrangement joins TRBV7-9 to TRBJ2-6; D remains ambiguous. V lost 5 bases, J lost 0 bases, and 8 bases lay in between. Per germline, CDR1 SEHNR and CDR2 FQNEAQ (reference sequence). The CDR3 is 15 residues long. CDR3 loop: CASSLGGSGANVLTF. The CDR3 coding sequence is TGTGCCAGCAGCCTTGGCGGCTCTGGGGCCAACGTCCTGACTTTC.

V and J are TRBV15 and TRBJ1-1; maybe TRBD1 (5 bases). Trimming removed 0 bases at V and 7 bases at J, with 12 bases between. Per germline, CDR1 LNHNV and CDR2 YYDKDF (reference sequence). The CDR3 has 14 residues. The CDR3 coding sequence is TGTGCCACCAGCAGAGATCGGGGGGATAGTGAAGCTTTCTTT. Translated: CATSRDRGDSEAFF.

V usage is TRBV9 and J usage is TRBJ2-3; D ambiguous. Germline CDR1 reads SGDLS; CDR2 reads YYNGEE. The CDR3 is 14 residues long. Trimming pared 0 bases from V and 6 bases from J, leaving 11 bases between. The CDR3 DNA follows: TGTGCCAGCAGCGTAGATCCTGGCAGCGATACGCAGTATTTT. Translated: CASSVDPGSDTQYF.